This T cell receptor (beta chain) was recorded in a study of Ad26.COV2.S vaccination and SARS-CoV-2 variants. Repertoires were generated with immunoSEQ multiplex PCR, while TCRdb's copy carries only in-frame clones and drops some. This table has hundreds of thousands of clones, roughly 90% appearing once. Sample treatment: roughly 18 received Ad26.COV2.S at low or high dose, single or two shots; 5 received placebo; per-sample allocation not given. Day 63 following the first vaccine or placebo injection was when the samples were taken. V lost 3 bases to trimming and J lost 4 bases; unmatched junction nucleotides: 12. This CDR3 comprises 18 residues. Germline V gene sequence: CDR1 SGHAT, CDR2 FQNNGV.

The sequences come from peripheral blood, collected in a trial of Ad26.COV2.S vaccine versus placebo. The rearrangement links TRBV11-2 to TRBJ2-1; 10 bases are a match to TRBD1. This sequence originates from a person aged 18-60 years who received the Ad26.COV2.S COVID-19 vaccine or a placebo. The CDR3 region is CASSFIRDRGLFYNEQFF. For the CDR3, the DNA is TGTGCCAGCAGCTTCATCCGGGACAGGGGCCTTTTTTACAATGAGCAGTTCTTC.